The rows below give T cell receptor beta chains drawn from one sample of a study of human T cells and chemical hapten exposure. TCRdb used MiXCR to reprocess the RACE reads, holding one entry per CDR3 protein. This sample has roughly 110,000 distinct CDR3 sequences, with 12% found just once. Sequencing used whole blood, obtained in connection with sensitization to the hapten diphenylcyclopropenone (DPC). These receptors were obtained from a woman aged 45-59 years with alopecia areata. Some clones in this sample may be carry-over from other donors' samples. The CDR3 runs from the conserved cysteine through the conserved F or W. A D gene is named only where the DNA matches it firmly. Some rows have no size entry. The others give once, few or many, or a class for an expanded clone.

cdr3_length,clone_size,d_call,v_call,j_call,cdr3_aa,cdr3_nt
15,NA,NA,TRBV29-1,TRBJ2-1,CSGGTSTSSYNEQFF,TGCAGCGGGGGGACTTCAACCAGCTCCTACAATGAGCAGTTCTTC
17,NA,TRBD1,TRBV28,TRBJ2-3,CASSKNPGTGGSDTQYF,TGTGCCAGCAGCAAAAATCCCGGGACAGGGGGATCAGATACGCAGTATTTT
15,NA,NA,TRBV11-2,TRBJ1-1,CASSFTGLSGTEAFF,TGTGCCAGCAGCTTCACGGGATTATCGGGCACTGAAGCTTTCTTT
16,few,NA,TRBV7-8,TRBJ1-6,CASSLTGSSYNSPLHF,TGTGCCAGCAGCTTAACTGGAAGCTCCTATAATTCACCCCTCCACTTT
14,few,TRBD1,TRBV6-5,TRBJ1-3,CASREGTAGNTIYF,TGTGCCAGCAGGGAAGGGACAGCAGGAAACACCATATATTTT
15,NA,NA,TRBV7-8,TRBJ1-4,CASSLMTLTNEKLFF,TGTGCCAGCAGCTTGATGACACTTACTAATGAAAAACTGTTTTTT
12,many,NA,TRBV3-1,TRBJ1-1,CASSHTGTEAFF,TGTGCCAGCAGCCATACAGGGACTGAAGCTTTCTTT
16,NA,NA,TRBV7-9,TRBJ1-2,CASSLGIGPRRIGYTF,TGTGCCAGCAGCTTAGGGATTGGGCCTCGGCGGATAGGCTACACCTTC
19,many,TRBD2,TRBV28,TRBJ2-5,CASSLYGLAGGRSGETQYF,TGTGCCAGCAGTCTCTATGGACTAGCGGGGGGGCGTAGTGGAGAGACCCAGTACTTC
15,few,TRBD1,TRBV5-1,TRBJ2-2,CASSLDRANTGELFF,TGCGCCAGCAGCTTAGACAGGGCGAACACCGGGGAGCTGTTTTTT
13,few,NA,TRBV12-3/TRBV12-4,TRBJ2-3,CASSLGEPDTQYF,TGTGCCAGCAGTTTAGGAGAGCCAGATACGCAGTATTTT
17,NA,NA,TRBV10-2,TRBJ2-1,CASSDSAGSSLYNEQFF,TGCGCCAGCAGTGATTCGGCGGGGTCTTCCCTGTACAATGAGCAGTTCTTC
20,NA,TRBD1,TRBV18,TRBJ1-1,CASSPIITGATSRGITEAFF,TGTGCCAGCTCACCGATTATCACAGGGGCAACCTCTAGGGGAATCACTGAAGCTTTCTTT
16,NA,TRBD1,TRBV9,TRBJ2-3,CASSVGYRGRGDTQYF,TGTGCCAGCAGCGTAGGGTACAGGGGGCGAGGAGATACGCAGTATTTT
11,NA,NA,TRBV5-1,TRBJ2-7,CASRERNEQYF,TGCGCCAGCAGAGAACGGAACGAGCAGTACTTC
15,NA,NA,TRBV11-2,TRBJ2-6,CASSLSISGANVLTF,TGTGCCAGCAGCTTAAGTATCTCTGGGGCCAACGTCCTGACTTTC